What follows describes a single T cell receptor beta chain. Its antigen is unidentified. Some clones are missing from TCRdb's copy, which holds only in-frame ones; the method was immunoSEQ multiplex PCR. The data hold more than 95,000 clones, with around 79% observed a single time. These data are taken from a study of radiotherapy plus CTLA-4 blockade in lung cancer. Background on the study: Objective responses were documented in about 20% of patients, with disease control in roughly 31%. Findings and caveats of the study: Following radiotherapy plus ipilimumab, tumor-derived TCR clones expanded in the blood.

The germline V gene has CDR1 LGHNA and CDR2 YSLEER. The CDR3 runs 13 residues. J gave up 8 bases and V 1 base, and 2 bases lay outside the gene matches. Source: peripheral blood, taken from a patient treated with radiotherapy plus ipilimumab. This clonotype was obtained from a human donor with non-small cell lung cancer who had a partial response to radiotherapy plus ipilimumab. Some clones in this sample may be carry-over from other donors' samples. The J gene is TRBJ1-2, the V gene TRBV4-3; 9 nucleotides agree with TRBD1. CDR3 region: CASSQGTGDGYTF. As DNA, the CDR3 is TGCGCCAGCAGCCAAGGGACAGGGGACGGCTACACCTTC.